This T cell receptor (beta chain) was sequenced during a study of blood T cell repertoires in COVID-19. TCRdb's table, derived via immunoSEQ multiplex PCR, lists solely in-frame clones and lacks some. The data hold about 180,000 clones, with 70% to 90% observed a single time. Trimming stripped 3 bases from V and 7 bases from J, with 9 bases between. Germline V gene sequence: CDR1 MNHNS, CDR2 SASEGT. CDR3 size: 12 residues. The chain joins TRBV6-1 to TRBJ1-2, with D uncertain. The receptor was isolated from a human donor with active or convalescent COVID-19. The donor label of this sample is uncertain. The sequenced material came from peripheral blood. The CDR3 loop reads CASSDLGGGYTF. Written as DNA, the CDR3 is TGTGCCAGCAGTGACCTGGGAGGTGGCTACACCTTC.